This T cell receptor (beta chain) was captured by sequencing in a study of cytomegalovirus exposure and HLA in healthy donors. About the research overall: The 550 to 700 first-cohort repertoires and the 95 to 150 validation repertoires shared the same platform, a later analysis reported.

Assay: immunoSEQ multiplex PCR; the TCRdb copy retains only in-frame clones and omits some. The sample includes fewer than 200,000 clones, less than 90% seen only once; the top ten take roughly 5.7%. The CDR3 is 19 amino acids. The ends were cut back, 2 bases at V and 2 bases at J, with 26 bases in the middle. Germline-derived CDR1 and CDR2 are SGHRS and YFSETQ. The chain uses TRBV5-1 and TRBJ2-7; perhaps TRBD2 as D (6 bases). The clonotype originates from a woman in her twenties or thirties in good health and CMV-seronegative. Material for sequencing was PBMCs. The CDR3 loop is CASSFDGGSKTRGPYEQYF. The CDR3 DNA is TGCGCCAGCAGCTTCGATGGAGGGAGCAAAACGAGGGGCCCCTACGAGCAGTACTTC.